This TCR beta chain originates from a study of T cells in Graves' hyperthyroidism and ophthalmopathy. Broader study findings: The model forecast ophthalmopathy, anticipating it by a median around 6.9 months before onset.

Worth noting for this clonotype: The antigen is undetermined. An end of the junction does not agree with germline; a read error may underlie this.

Per germline, CDR1 ENHRY and CDR2 SYGVKD. There are 16 residues in the CDR3. Using RNA transcripts as the source, TCR beta CDR3 regions were amplified. HTBI primers were the set used in a first-round RT-PCR of the TCR CDR3. TCRdb analysed the multiplex PCR reads with MiXCR anew, one entry per CDR3 protein. The table lists about 570,000 distinct CDR3 sequences, just over 45% of them singletons. The chain is built from TRBV10-3 and TRBJ2-6, with D possibly being TRBD1 (6 bases). The clonotype originates from an adult woman with Graves' disease, either hyperthyroidism or ophthalmopathy (not recorded which). The sequenced material came from peripheral blood or thyroid tissue (not recorded which). This CDR3 reads CAISEVGDTGANVLTF. The CDR3 bases are TGTGCCATCAGTGAGGTGGGGGACACTGGTGCCAACGTCCTGACTTTC.